Each of the 18 T cell receptor beta chains below was sequenced from the same sample in a study of CD8+CD57+ T cells in acquired aplastic anemia. Genomic DNA served as template for TCR beta VDJ and CDR3 profiling. Each CDR3 protein is one row after TCRdb ran MiXCR on the reads. The data show about 150,000 distinct CDR3 sequences, around two fifths seen once. Material for sequencing was sorted CD4+, CD8+, or CD8+CD57+ T cells (not recorded which) from PBMCs. These receptor sequences come from a human donor in good health, serving as a control.

The chain carries TRBV5-4 and TRBJ1-5; 8 bases are shared with TRBD1. V shed 1 base, J shed 2 bases, and the junction held 17 bases outside the gene matches. Germline V gene lookup returns CDR1 SGHNT and CDR2 YYREEE (reference sequence). The CDR3 totals 20 residues. CDR3 protein: CASSLWGEGAGGVGNQPQHF. The CDR3 DNA sequence: TGTGCCAGCAGCTTGTGGGGAGAGGGTGCAGGGGGCGTTGGCAATCAGCCCCAGCATTTT.

Many counts were recorded for this clonotype. The chain has TRBV7-2 and TRBJ2-5; 11 bases agree with TRBD2. Germline CDR1 reads SGHTA; CDR2 reads FQGNSA. The CDR3 length is 15 residues. V shed 5 bases, J shed 5 bases, and the junction held 7 bases outside the gene matches. CDR3 sequence reads: CASSRTSGGGETQYF. CDR3 DNA sequence: TGTGCCAGCAGCCGCACTAGCGGGGGAGGGGAGACCCAGTACTTC.

The chain recombines TRBV29-1 with TRBJ2-2; 10 bases line up with TRBD2. This CDR3 is 15 amino acids long. CDR1 and CDR2 (germline): SQVTM, ANQGSEA. With V trimmed by 3 bases and J by 2 bases, 3 bases remained unmatched. The CDR3 coding sequence is TGCAGCGTTGAGGTAGCGGGGGGAAACACCGGGGAGCTGTTTTTT. It is translated as CSVEVAGGNTGELFF.

This clonotype was seen at least ten times. The gene calls are TRBV20-1 and TRBJ2-4, with TRBD2 matching 10 bases. CDR3 length: 15 residues. Unmatched junction bases numbered 4, after V lost 3 bases and J lost 2 bases. Germline V gives CDR1 DFQATT, CDR2 SNEGSKA (reference sequence). This CDR3 is CSARSGREPKNIQYF. In DNA, the CDR3 is TGCAGTGCTAGGAGCGGGAGGGAGCCCAAAAACATTCAGTACTTC.

With regard to this clonotype: The CDR3 does not end in the conserved phenylalanine or tryptophan, so this is likely a read error. The rearrangement joins TRBV15 to TRBJ2-2, with TRBD1 matching 8 bases. Germline V gives CDR1 LNHNV, CDR2 YYDKDF (reference sequence). The CDR3 totals 13 residues. V dropped 4 bases and J dropped 6; count of bases not matched to a gene: 1. Here the CDR3 DNA reads TGTGCCACCAGCATGACAGGGGCCGGGGAGCTGTTTATT. It codes for CATSMTGAGELFI.

The J gene is TRBJ2-2, the V gene TRBV11-1, with TRBD2 identical over 14 bases. The CDR3 covers 20 residues. Germline V gene lookup returns CDR1 SGHAT and CDR2 FQDESV (reference sequence). V shed 1 base, J shed 4 bases, and the junction held 11 bases outside the gene matches. CDR3 DNA: TGTGCCAGCAGCTTAGTTGGGACTAGCGGGAGAAAAGTGGTCACCGGGGAGCTGTTTTTT. This sequence encodes CASSLVGTSGRKVVTGELFF.

This clonotype was detected ten times or more. The rearrangement links TRBV7-8 to TRBJ1-5; D is undetermined. The CDR3 covers 16 residues. From germline, CDR1 is SGHVS and CDR2 FQNEAQ. The V end was cut by 2 bases, the J end by 0 bases, with 11 bases between. CDR3 sequence reads: CASSLTGLPSNQPQHF. The DNA of the CDR3 is TGTGCCAGCAGCTTAACTGGGCTCCCTAGCAATCAGCCCCAGCATTTT.

The chain employs TRBV12-3 or TRBV12-4 and TRBJ1-5; 7 nucleotides line up with TRBD1. The CDR3 runs to 13 residues. Trimming cost V 6 bases and J 7 bases; bases outside gene matches: 6. The CDR3 is CASSPDRVQPQHF. CDR3 bases: TGTGCCAGCAGCCCTGACAGGGTGCAGCCCCAGCATTTT.

This clonotype was recorded a few times. The chain uses TRBV5-4 and TRBJ1-4; D is unresolved. The V gene's germline CDR1 is SGHNT and CDR2 YYREEE (reference sequence). V lost 0 bases to trimming and J lost 7 bases, with 10 bases between them. This CDR3 is built from 14 residues. CDR3 in DNA: TGTGCCAGCAGCTTGGAGAGGGTGGGTGAAAAACTGTTTTTT. It yields the protein CASSLERVGEKLFF.

About this clonotype itself: A junction end diverges from the germline sequence, so it may reflect a read error. The genes are TRBV7-9 and TRBJ2-5; a weak D match, TRBD2 (5 bases). The V gene's germline CDR1 is SEHNR and CDR2 FQNEAQ (reference sequence). This CDR3 has 15 residues. CDR3 sequence (DNA): TGTGCCAGCAGCTCCATCCGAGGAACTAGTCCTCCCGAGGGCTTC. This sequence encodes CASSSIRGTSPPEGF.

This clonotype showed up just a few times. This rearrangement joins TRBV10-1 to TRBJ2-7, with D uncertain. The germline V gene has CDR1 WNHNN and CDR2 SYGVQD (reference sequence). The CDR3 totals 13 residues. Trimming stripped 1 base from V and 6 bases from J, with 10 bases between. CDR3 DNA sequence: TGCGCCAGCAGTGAGTTTACCCTGTCCGAGCAGTACTTC. Protein sequence: CASSEFTLSEQYF.

In the case of this clonotype: A read error is possible here, since a much larger clone lies one base away. No conserved phenylalanine or tryptophan ends this CDR3, so it is likely a read error. The chain combines TRBV2 with TRBJ1-5; D is ambiguous. This CDR3 has 13 amino acids. The V and J ends lost 3 bases and 3 bases respectively, with 6 bases between them. CDR1 is SNHLY and CDR2 is FYNNEI in the germline V gene. The DNA of the CDR3 is TGTGCCAGCAGTGACAGTTACAATCAGCCCCAGCATCTT. It codes for CASSDSYNQPQHL.

The V call is TRBV20-1, the J call TRBJ2-7, with 7 positions matching TRBD2. The V and J ends lost 1 base and 6 bases, in that order; junction bases with no gene match: 3. CDR3 length equals 12 residues. Looked up from germline, CDR1 is DFQATT and CDR2 is SNEGSKA (reference sequence). CDR3 DNA sequence: TGCAGTGCTAGAGGGGGGGGAGGCGAGCAGTACTTC. It codes for CSARGGGGEQYF.

This clonotype appeared many times. The chain combines TRBV15 with TRBJ2-1, with 7 bases identical to TRBD2. Germline CDR1 LNHNV, CDR2 YYDKDF (reference sequence). Trimming removed 4 bases from V and 3 bases from J; junction bases left unmatched: 6. The CDR3 has 15 residues. CDR3 DNA: TGTGCCACCAGCATAGGGACTATAGGCTACAATGAGCAGTTCTTC. It codes for CATSIGTIGYNEQFF. The full variable domain, rest sourced from reference TRBV15 and TRBJ2-1, is DAMVIQNPRYQVTQFGKPVTLSCSQTLNHNVMYWYQQKSSQAPKLLFHYYDKDFNNEADTPDNFQSRRPNTSFCFLDIRSPGLGDTAMYLCATSIGTIGYNEQFFGPGTRLTVL.

In its sample, this clonotype was seen many times. The chain recombines TRBV19 with TRBJ2-2; D unclear. The CDR3 extends over 14 amino acids. V was trimmed by 6 bases and J by 4 bases, leaving 12 bases between them. CDR1 is LNHDA, CDR2 SQIVND, per germline (reference sequence). CDR3 residues: CASRRDPITGELFF. In DNA, the CDR3 is TGTGCCAGTAGAAGGGATCCAATCACCGGGGAGCTGTTTTTT.

The chain links TRBV19 to TRBJ2-7, with TRBD1 identical over 9 bases. The germline gives CDR1 LNHDA, CDR2 SQIVND (reference sequence). The junction had 5 bases not matched to a gene; V was cut back by 2 bases and J by 9 bases. This CDR3 comprises 13 residues. This CDR3 is CASSITDRGGQYF. DNA of the CDR3: TGTGCCAGTAGTATAACGGACAGGGGCGGGCAGTACTTC.

This clonotype was found a few times. This chain connects TRBV7-9 to TRBJ2-5; D gene unclear. The CDR3 sequence is 12 residues long. Germline lookup yields CDR1 SEHNR and CDR2 FQNEAQ (reference sequence). V lost 5 bases and J 2 bases, leaving 6 bases between the germline ends. This CDR3 reads CASSQLQETQYF. The CDR3 nucleotides read TGTGCCAGCAGCCAGCTACAAGAGACCCAGTACTTC.

A single count supports this clonotype. The chain uses TRBV5-6 and TRBJ1-2; 7 bases are shared with TRBD1. From germline, CDR1 is SGHDT and CDR2 YYEEEE. The CDR3 loop spans 14 amino acids. Trimming at V came to 4 bases and at J to 7 bases, leaving 10 bases not matched to a gene. CDR3 in amino acids: CASSRQGPGLGYTF. The DNA for the CDR3 is TGTGCCAGCAGCAGACAGGGTCCGGGCCTTGGCTACACCTTC.